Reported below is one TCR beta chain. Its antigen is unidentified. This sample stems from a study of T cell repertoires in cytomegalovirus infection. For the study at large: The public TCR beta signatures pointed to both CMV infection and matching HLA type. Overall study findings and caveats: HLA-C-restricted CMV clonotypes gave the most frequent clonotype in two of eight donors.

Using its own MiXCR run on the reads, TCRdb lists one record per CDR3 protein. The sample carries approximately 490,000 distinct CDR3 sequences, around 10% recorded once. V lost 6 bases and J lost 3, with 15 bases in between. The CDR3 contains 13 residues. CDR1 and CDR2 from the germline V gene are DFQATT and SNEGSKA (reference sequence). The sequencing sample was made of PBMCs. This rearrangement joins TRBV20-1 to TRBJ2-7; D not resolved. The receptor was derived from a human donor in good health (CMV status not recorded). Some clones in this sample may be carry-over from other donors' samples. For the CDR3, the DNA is TGCAGTGCCGACGTAGATAAGCACTACGAGCAGTACTTC. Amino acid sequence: CSADVDKHYEQYF.